The 19 T cell receptor beta chains given below trace back to one sample, sequenced in a study of cytomegalovirus exposure and HLA in healthy donors. The PCR made use of 60 Vbeta and 13 Jbeta primers. Produced via immunoSEQ multiplex PCR; TCRdb's table is partial and in-frame only. The table records roughly 200,000 clones, 70% to 90% of them present only once. Input material: PBMCs. The receptors originated from a woman aged 25 to 39 in good health and CMV-seronegative.

J is TRBJ2-3 and V is TRBV4-1; 10 bases match TRBD2. The CDR3 sequence is 17 residues long. CDR1 is MGHRA and CDR2 is YSYEKL in the germline V gene. Trimming removed 4 bases from V and 6 bases from J; junction bases left unmatched: 13. CDR3 amino acids: CASSLRGSGGPPDTQYF. CDR3 nucleotides: TGCGCCAGCAGCCTCCGGGGTAGCGGGGGGCCCCCGGATACGCAGTATTTT.

The sample holds one count of this clone. V and J are TRBV9 and TRBJ2-5, with a weak D call TRBD1 (5 bases). Trimming shortened V by 4 bases and J by 2 bases, and 12 bases separated the two germline ends. This CDR3 region has 14 residues. Germline CDR1 and CDR2: SGDLS and YYNGEE. The CDR3 coding sequence is TGTGCCAGCAGCCCCGGCTGGACACAAGAGACCCAGTACTTC. This translates into CASSPGWTQETQYF.

The chain joins TRBV7-9 to TRBJ2-7; maybe TRBD2 (5 bases). V dropped 4 bases and J dropped 0 bases, with 7 bases sitting between them. The germline V gene encodes CDR1 SEHNR and CDR2 FQNEAQ (reference sequence). This CDR3 is 13 amino acids long. CDR3 in DNA: TGTGCCAGCAGCTACCGGGACTCCTACGAGCAGTACTTC. It encodes CASSYRDSYEQYF.

Comment on this clone: A junction end diverges from the germline sequence, so it may reflect a read error. The rearrangement joins TRBV12-5 to TRBJ2-1, with 13 bases matching TRBD2. Germline V lookup: CDR1 LGHNT, CDR2 FRNRAP. The CDR3 is 15 residues long. The CDR3 nucleotides read TGTGCTAGTGGGTTGGGACTAGCGGGATTGGGTGAGCAGTTCTTC. Residues: CASGLGLAGLGEQFF.

This chain links TRBV4-2 with TRBJ2-3; 14 bases fit TRBD2. Germline V gives CDR1 LGHNA, CDR2 YNFKEQ. Losses at the gene ends were 4 bases for V and 4 bases for J; bases not matched to a gene: 7. CDR3 length: 17 residues. In DNA form, the CDR3 reads TGTGCCAGCAGCCCCGGACTAGCGGGAGGTATCGCAGATACGCAGTATTTT. Its protein product is CASSPGLAGGIADTQYF.

The chain links TRBV6-1 to TRBJ1-2, with 8 bases fitting TRBD1. The CDR3 extends over 14 amino acids. Germline loops: CDR1 MNHNS, CDR2 SASEGT. V lost 4 bases to trimming and J lost 2 bases; unmatched junction nucleotides: 3. CDR3 sequence: CASSAAGGNYGYTF. The DNA of the CDR3 is TGTGCCAGCAGTGCGGCAGGGGGCAACTATGGCTACACCTTC.

This clone was seen a handful of times. The chain combines TRBV14 with TRBJ2-3, with 9 bases identical to TRBD2. With V trimmed by 4 bases and J by 14 bases, 4 bases remained unmatched. Germline V gives CDR1 SGHDN, CDR2 FVKESK. The CDR3 is 11 residues long. The DNA for the CDR3 is TGTGCCAGCAGCCGGACTAGCGTAACGTATTTT. Protein: CASSRTSVTYF.

The J gene is TRBJ2-1, the V gene TRBV7-3; D unclear. Trimming cost V 0 bases and J 0 bases, with 6 bases left between them. The germline V gene has CDR1 SGHTA and CDR2 FQGTGA. The CDR3 covers 15 residues. The chain's CDR3 is CASSLTPSSYNEQFF. The CDR3 bases are TGTGCCAGCAGCTTAACCCCCAGCTCCTACAATGAGCAGTTCTTC.

CDR3: CATSKPGLGLETQYF. CDR3 nucleotides: TGTGCCACCAGCAAACCAGGGTTAGGTCTAGAGACCCAGTACTTC. The rearrangement joins TRBV15 to TRBJ2-5; D perhaps matches TRBD1 (5 bases). V was trimmed by 4 bases and J by 4 bases, leaving 16 bases between them. The CDR3 extends over 15 amino acids. Per germline, CDR1 LNHNV and CDR2 YYDKDF (reference sequence).

Here the CDR3 DNA reads TGTGCCAGCAGTGAAGCGGGACAGGGGGTTCCCTACGAGCAGTACTTC. This sequence encodes CASSEAGQGVPYEQYF. The chain couples TRBV6-1 to TRBJ2-7, with 11 bases that match TRBD1. The ends lost 0 bases at V and 2 bases at J; junction bases unmatched: 3. Looked up from germline, CDR1 is MNHNS and CDR2 is SASEGT. The length of the CDR3 is 16 residues.

The chain links TRBV6-5 to TRBJ2-1; weak D call: TRBD2 (6 bases). Trimming removed 6 bases at V and 10 bases at J, with 19 bases between. There are 14 residues in the CDR3. Germline V gene lookup returns CDR1 MNHEY and CDR2 SVGAGI. CDR3 loop: CASSSEGPSWEQFF. DNA for the CDR3: TGTGCCAGCAGCTCGGAGGGCCCGAGCTGGGAGCAGTTCTTC.

This rearrangement joins TRBV25-1 to TRBJ2-7; perhaps TRBD1 as D (5 bases). The CDR3 spans 14 residues. Germline-derived CDR1 and CDR2 are MGHDK and SYGVNS. V dropped 0 bases and J dropped 2 bases, with 8 bases sitting between them. CDR3 residues: CASSEYDSTYEQYF. The CDR3 nucleotides are TGTGCCAGCAGTGAATATGACAGCACCTACGAGCAGTACTTC.

This rearrangement joins TRBV29-1 to TRBJ2-1; 7 nucleotides agree with TRBD1. The CDR3 runs to 14 residues. The V gene's germline CDR1 is SQVTM and CDR2 ANQGSEA. V lost 6 bases to trimming and J lost 0 bases; unmatched junction nucleotides: 5. The CDR3 region has the DNA TGCAGCGTCGGGGACAGCAGCTCCTACAATGAGCAGTTCTTC. The encoded protein is CSVGDSSSYNEQFF.

This sequence joins TRBV5-1 and TRBJ2-7; 7 bases agree with TRBD2. The CDR3 is 14 amino acids. J gave up 5 bases and V 3 bases, and 8 bases lay outside the gene matches. Germline-derived CDR1 and CDR2 are SGHRS and YFSETQ. In DNA, the CDR3 is TGCGCCAGCAGCTGGACGGGAGGAGGCCACGAGCAGTACTTC. Translating it yields CASSWTGGGHEQYF.

The chain employs TRBV2 and TRBJ1-5; no clear D gene. CDR3 length equals 14 residues. Germline CDR1 is SNHLY and CDR2 is FYNNEI. Between the trimmed V and J ends, which lost 1 base and 5 bases, there was a span of 9 bases. CDR3 bases: TGTGCCAGCAGTGAAGAAGTACTTTATCAGCCCCAGCATTTT. This codes for CASSEEVLYQPQHF.

The chain combines TRBV29-1 with TRBJ1-3; D perhaps matches TRBD1 (6 bases). The CDR3 extends over 14 amino acids. Deletions cut 4 bases from V and 6 bases from J, with 16 bases between. Germline V gene lookup returns CDR1 SQVTM and CDR2 ANQGSEA. CDR3 sequence: CSVVVRGKENTIYF. The CDR3, as DNA: TGCAGCGTTGTTGTCAGGGGAAAGGAAAACACCATATATTTT. Using reference TRBV29-1 and TRBJ1-3 for the parts outside the CDR3, the full variable domain is SAVISQKPSRDICQRGTSLTIQCQVDSQVTMMFWYRQQPGQSLTLIATANQGSEATYESGFVIDKFPISRPNLTFSTLTVSNMSPEDSSIYLCSVVVRGKENTIYFGEGSWLTVV.

This chain connects TRBV6-1 to TRBJ1-1; maybe TRBD1 (5 bases). The ends were cut back, 7 bases at V and 4 bases at J, with 16 bases in the middle. The germline CDR1 and CDR2 sequences are MNHNS and SASEGT. This CDR3 region has 14 residues. The CDR3 loop is CASTTIRTSTEAFF. CDR3 DNA: TGTGCCAGCACCACTATAAGGACATCCACTGAAGCTTTCTTT.

This chain joins TRBV5-4 and TRBJ2-7; a weak D match, TRBD1 (6 bases). The CDR3 is 14 amino acids. With 4 bases removed from V and 5 bases from J, the gap between germline ends came to 16 bases. Germline-derived CDR1 and CDR2 are SGHNT and YYREEE (reference sequence). The chain's CDR3 is CASSRYRDRNEQYF. CDR3 DNA: TGTGCCAGCAGCCGCTACAGGGATAGGAACGAGCAGTACTTC. Full variable domain (rest looked up from reference TRBV5-4 and TRBJ2-7): ETGVTQSPTHLIKTRGQQVTLRCSSQSGHNTVSWYQQALGQGPQFIFQYYREEENGRGNFPPRFSGLQFPNYSSELNVNALELDDSALYLCASSRYRDRNEQYFGPGTRLTVT.

V is TRBV19 and J is TRBJ1-5; D remains ambiguous. The CDR3 has 15 residues. V lost 2 bases and J 1 base, leaving 9 bases between the germline ends. Germline V gives CDR1 LNHDA, CDR2 SQIVND (reference sequence). CDR3 protein: CASSIREPSNQPQHF. The CDR3 nucleotides read TGTGCCAGTAGTATAAGAGAACCGAGCAATCAGCCCCAGCATTTT.